This T cell receptor beta chain emerged from a study of PD-1 blockade in classical Hodgkin lymphoma. The sample's time point: cycle 4 day 1 (C4D1), after 5 to 7 weeks of nivolumab. Autologous stem cell transplantation was followed by relapse in every patient, and brentuximab vedotin exposure varied. The study purified CD4+ T cells from thawed PBMCs using magnetic negative selection. Best responses included complete response and partial response; otherwise, the best response was progressive disease. Generated by immunoSEQ multiplex PCR, the TCRdb table keeps only in-frame clones and is missing some. There are tens of thousands of clones in the sample; 85% occur only once, and just under 2.5% lies in the top ten. Study-level points and caveats: At baseline, newly diagnosed patients reportedly showed less TCR diversity than healthy donors. Nivolumab initiated under 1 year post-ASCT led to patient exclusion.

Notes on this clone: Its antigen remains unidentified.

V lost 2 bases to trimming and J lost 0 bases, with 11 bases between them. The CDR3 is 16 amino acids. Germline-derived CDR1 and CDR2 are MGHRA and YSYEKL. Source: CD4+ T cells from blood, taken before the fourth cycle of nivolumab. This chain uses TRBV4-1 with TRBJ2-1, with D unclear. The origin of this receptor is a human donor with classical Hodgkin lymphoma. In DNA, the CDR3 is TGCGCCAGCAGCCAAATTACCCGGGCCTCCTACAATGAGCAGTTCTTC. It specifies CASSQITRASYNEQFF.